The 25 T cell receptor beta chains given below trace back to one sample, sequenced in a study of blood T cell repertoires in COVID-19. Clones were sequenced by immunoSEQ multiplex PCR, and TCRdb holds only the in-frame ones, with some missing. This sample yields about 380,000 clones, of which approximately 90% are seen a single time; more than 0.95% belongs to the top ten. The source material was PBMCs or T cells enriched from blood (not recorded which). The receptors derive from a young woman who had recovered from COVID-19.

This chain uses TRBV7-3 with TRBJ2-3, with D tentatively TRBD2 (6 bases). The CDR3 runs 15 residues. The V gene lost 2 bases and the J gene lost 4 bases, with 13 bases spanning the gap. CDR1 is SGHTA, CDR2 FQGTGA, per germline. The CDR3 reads CASSLWGGGADTQYF. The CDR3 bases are TGTGCCAGCAGCTTATGGGGTGGAGGGGCAGATACGCAGTATTTT.

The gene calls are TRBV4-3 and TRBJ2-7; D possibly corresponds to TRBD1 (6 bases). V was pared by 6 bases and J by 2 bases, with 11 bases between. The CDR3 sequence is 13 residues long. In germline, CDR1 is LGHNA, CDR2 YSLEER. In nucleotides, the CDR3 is TGCGCCAGCAGTTACGGACAGACCTACGAGCAGTACTTC. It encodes CASSYGQTYEQYF.

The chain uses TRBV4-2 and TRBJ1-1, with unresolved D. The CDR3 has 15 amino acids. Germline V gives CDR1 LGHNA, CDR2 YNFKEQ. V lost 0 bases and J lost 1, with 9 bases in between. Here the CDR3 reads CASSQDRFGNTEAFF. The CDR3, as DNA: TGTGCCAGCAGCCAAGACAGGTTCGGGAACACTGAAGCTTTCTTT.

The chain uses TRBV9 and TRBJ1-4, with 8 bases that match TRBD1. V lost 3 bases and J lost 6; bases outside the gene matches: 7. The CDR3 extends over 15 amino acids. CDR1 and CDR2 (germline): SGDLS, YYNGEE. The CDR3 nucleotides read TGTGCCAGCAGCGCCGACAGGGGATCGTATGAAAAACTGTTTTTT. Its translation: CASSADRGSYEKLFF.

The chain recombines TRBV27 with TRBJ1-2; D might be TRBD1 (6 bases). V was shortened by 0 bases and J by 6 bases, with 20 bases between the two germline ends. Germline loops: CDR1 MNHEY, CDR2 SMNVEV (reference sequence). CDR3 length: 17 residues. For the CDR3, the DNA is TGTGCCAGCAGTTTATCGGGGGGGCAGGCCGCTTTGGATGGCTACACCTTC. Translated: CASSLSGGQAALDGYTF.

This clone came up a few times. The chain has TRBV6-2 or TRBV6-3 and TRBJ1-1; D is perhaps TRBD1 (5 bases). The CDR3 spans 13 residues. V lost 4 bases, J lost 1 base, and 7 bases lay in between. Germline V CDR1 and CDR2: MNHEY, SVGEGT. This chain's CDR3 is CASSFQGNTEAFF. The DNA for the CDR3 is TGTGCCAGCAGTTTTCAGGGGAACACTGAAGCTTTCTTT.

The CDR3 DNA follows: TGTGCCAGCAGCCAAGGTTGGGCAGACAATCAGCCCCAGCATTTT. Translating gives CASSQGWADNQPQHF. V gene TRBV4-2 combines with J gene TRBJ1-5; D gene unclear. V lost 1 base and J 3 bases, leaving 10 bases between the germline ends. Germline V gene lookup returns CDR1 LGHNA and CDR2 YNFKEQ. The length of the CDR3 is 15 residues.

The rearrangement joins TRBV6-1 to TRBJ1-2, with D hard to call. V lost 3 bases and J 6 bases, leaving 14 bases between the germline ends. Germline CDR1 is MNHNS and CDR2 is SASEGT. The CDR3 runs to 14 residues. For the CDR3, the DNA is TGTGCCAGCAGTGAGGAGATAACTTACCATGGCTACACCTTC. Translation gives CASSEEITYHGYTF.

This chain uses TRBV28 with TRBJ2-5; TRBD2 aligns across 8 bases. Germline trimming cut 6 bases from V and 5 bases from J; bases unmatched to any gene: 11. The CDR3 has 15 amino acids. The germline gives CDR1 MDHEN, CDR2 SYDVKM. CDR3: CASRPSGGPRETQYF. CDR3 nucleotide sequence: TGTGCCAGCAGACCCTCGGGGGGGCCCCGGGAGACCCAGTACTTC.

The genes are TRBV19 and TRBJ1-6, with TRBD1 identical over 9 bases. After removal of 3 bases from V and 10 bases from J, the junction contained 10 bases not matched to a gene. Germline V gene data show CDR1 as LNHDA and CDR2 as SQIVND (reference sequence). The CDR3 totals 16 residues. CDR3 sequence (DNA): TGTGCCAGTAGTATTTATACGGGACAGGGCGGATCACCCCTCCACTTT. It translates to CASSIYTGQGGSPLHF.

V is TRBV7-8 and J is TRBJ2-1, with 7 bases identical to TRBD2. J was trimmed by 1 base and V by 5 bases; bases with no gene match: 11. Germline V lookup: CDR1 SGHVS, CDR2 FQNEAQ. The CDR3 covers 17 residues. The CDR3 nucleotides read TGTGCCAGCAGCCCCCTTGGGGGAGGGGTTTCCTACAATGAGCAGTTCTTC. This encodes CASSPLGGGVSYNEQFF.

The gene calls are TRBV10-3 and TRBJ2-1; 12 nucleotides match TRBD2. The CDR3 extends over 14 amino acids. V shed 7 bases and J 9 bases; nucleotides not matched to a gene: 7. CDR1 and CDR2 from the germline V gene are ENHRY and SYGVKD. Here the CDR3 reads CAIKLTSGGFEQFF. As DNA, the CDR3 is TGTGCCATCAAGTTGACTAGCGGGGGTTTTGAGCAGTTCTTC.

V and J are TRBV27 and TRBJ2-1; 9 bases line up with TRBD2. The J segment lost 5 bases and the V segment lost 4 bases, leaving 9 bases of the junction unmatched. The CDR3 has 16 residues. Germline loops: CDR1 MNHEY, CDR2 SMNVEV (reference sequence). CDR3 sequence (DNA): TGTGCCAGCAGTTCCTTCGCTAGCGGGGAACACAATGAGCAGTTCTTC. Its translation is CASSSFASGEHNEQFF.

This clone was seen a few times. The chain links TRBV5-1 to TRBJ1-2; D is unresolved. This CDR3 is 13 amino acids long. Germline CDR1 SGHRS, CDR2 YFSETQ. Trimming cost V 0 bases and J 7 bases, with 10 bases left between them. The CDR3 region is CASSLASRSGYTF. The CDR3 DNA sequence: TGCGCCAGCAGCTTGGCCTCGCGGAGTGGCTACACCTTC.

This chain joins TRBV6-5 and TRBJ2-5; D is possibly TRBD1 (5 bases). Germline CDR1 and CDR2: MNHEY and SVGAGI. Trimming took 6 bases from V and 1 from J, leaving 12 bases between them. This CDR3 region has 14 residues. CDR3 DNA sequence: TGTGCCAGCAGCCTCGAACAGGTCCAAGAGACCCAGTACTTC. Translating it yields CASSLEQVQETQYF.

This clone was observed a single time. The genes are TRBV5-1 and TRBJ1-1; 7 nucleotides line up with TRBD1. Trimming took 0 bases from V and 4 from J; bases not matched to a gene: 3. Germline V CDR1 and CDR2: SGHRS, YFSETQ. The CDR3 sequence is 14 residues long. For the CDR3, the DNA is TGCGCCAGCAGCTTGGACAGGGGTGGCACTGAAGCTTTCTTT. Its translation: CASSLDRGGTEAFF.

CDR3 in DNA: TGCGCCAGCAGCCTCCAAGGACAGGGGGACAGGGGCTACACCTTC. As protein: CASSLQGQGDRGYTF. V usage is TRBV5-1 and J usage is TRBJ1-2; 10 bases agree with TRBD1. CDR3 size: 15 residues. The junction had 11 bases not matched to a gene; V was cut back by 4 bases and J by 8 bases. Germline V gives CDR1 SGHRS, CDR2 YFSETQ. Full variable domain (missing parts from reference TRBV5-1 and TRBJ1-2): KAGVTQTPRYLIKTRGQQVTLSCSPISGHRSVSWYQQTPGQGLQFLFEYFSETQRNKGNFPGRFSGRQFSNSRSEMNVSTLELGDSALYLCASSLQGQGDRGYTFGSGTRLTVV.

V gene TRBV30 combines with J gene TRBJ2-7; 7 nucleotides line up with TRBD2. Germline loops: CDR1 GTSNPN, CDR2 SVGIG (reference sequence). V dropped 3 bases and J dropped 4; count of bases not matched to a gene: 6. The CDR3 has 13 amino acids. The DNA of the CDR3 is TGTGCCTGGAGCTCTGGGGGAGGGTACGAGCAGTACTTC. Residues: CAWSSGGGYEQYF.

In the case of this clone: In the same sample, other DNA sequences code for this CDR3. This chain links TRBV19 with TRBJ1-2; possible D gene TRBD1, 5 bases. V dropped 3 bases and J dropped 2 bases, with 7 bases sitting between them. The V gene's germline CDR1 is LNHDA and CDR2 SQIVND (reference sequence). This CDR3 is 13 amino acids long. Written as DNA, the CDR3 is TGTGCCAGTAGTATCCCAGGGAACTATGGCTACACCTTC. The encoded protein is CASSIPGNYGYTF.

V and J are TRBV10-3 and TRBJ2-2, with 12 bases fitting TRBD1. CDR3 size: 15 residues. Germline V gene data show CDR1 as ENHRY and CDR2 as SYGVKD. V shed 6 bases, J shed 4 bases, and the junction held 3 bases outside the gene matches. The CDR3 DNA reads TGTGCCATCAGGGGACAGGGGGCGCCCACCGGGGAGCTGTTTTTT. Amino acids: CAIRGQGAPTGELFF.

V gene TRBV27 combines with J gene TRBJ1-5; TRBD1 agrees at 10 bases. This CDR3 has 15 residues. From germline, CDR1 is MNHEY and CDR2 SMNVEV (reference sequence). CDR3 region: CAAAGGQGFNQPQHF. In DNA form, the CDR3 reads TGTGCAGCCGCCGGGGGACAGGGGTTCAATCAGCCCCAGCATTTT.

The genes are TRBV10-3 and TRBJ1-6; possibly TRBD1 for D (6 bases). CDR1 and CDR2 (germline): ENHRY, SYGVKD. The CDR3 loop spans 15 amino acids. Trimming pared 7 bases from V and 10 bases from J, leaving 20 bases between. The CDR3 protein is CAIIWGRGEGSPLHF. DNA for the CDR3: TGTGCCATCATCTGGGGCAGGGGAGAGGGATCACCCCTCCACTTT.

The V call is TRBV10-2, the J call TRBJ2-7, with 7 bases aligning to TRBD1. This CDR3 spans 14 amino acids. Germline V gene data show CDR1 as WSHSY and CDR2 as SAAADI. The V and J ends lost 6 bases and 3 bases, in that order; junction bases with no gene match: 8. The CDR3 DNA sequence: TGCGCCAGCAGCCCGGGACAGCCCTACTACGAGCAGTACTTC. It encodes CASSPGQPYYEQYF.

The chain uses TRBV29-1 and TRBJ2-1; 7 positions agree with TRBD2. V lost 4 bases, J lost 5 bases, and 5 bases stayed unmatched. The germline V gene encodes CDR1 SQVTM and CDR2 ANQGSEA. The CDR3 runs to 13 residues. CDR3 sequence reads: CSVAGGGNNEQFF. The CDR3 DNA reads TGCAGCGTTGCGGGAGGAGGCAACAATGAGCAGTTCTTC.

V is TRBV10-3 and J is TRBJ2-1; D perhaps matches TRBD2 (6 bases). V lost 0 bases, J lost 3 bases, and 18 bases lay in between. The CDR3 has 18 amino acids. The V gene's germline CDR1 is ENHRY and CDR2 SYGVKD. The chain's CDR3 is CAISESTQGSGFYNEQFF. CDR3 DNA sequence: TGTGCCATCAGTGAGTCGACTCAAGGTAGCGGATTCTACAATGAGCAGTTCTTC.